This TCR beta chain was identified during a study of blood T cells in healthy people across ages. The V gene lost 7 bases and the J gene lost 4 bases, with 13 bases spanning the gap. CDR1 MNHNS and CDR2 SASEGT come from the germline V gene. The CDR3 is made up of 13 amino acids. Alongside a J-beta primer mix, a sample-barcoded 5' primer served in a second PCR lasting 7 to 11 cycles. Every molecule of cDNA carried a tag from a template-switch adaptor with 12 random nucleotides. A single record per CDR3 protein comes from TCRdb applying MiXCR to the 5' RACE reads. The table has 1.5 million to 2 million distinct CDR3 sequences, about 28% seen once. Each sample provided at least 5.5 micrograms of extracted total RNA.

The sample consisted of blood. V gene TRBV6-1 combines with J gene TRBJ1-2, with unresolved D. The sequence derives from a woman in her thirties in good health. CDR3 loop: CASNAPLLYGYTF. Here the CDR3 DNA reads TGTGCCAGCAATGCGCCCCTCCTCTATGGCTACACCTTC.